This TCR beta chain originates from a study of blood T cell repertoires in COVID-19. Study-wide context: Sources were T cells, B-cell-depleted T cells, or PBMCs; the material itself was cDNA or gDNA.

Patients at the Seattle site were enrolled during active infection and followed longitudinally. Trimming at V came to 0 bases and at J to 1 base, leaving 1 base not matched to a gene. Per germline, CDR1 SGHRS and CDR2 YFSETQ. This CDR3 spans 15 amino acids. In the original workflow: By means of reference gene primer amplification, nucleated cell counts were estimated. Profiling relied on immunoSEQ multiplex PCR, and the TCRdb table lists in-frame clones only, not all of them. V, J and clone size are those of that table, while D and trimming were read from the DNA. The sample consists of about 150,000 clones, around 90% of them appearing once.

The specimen was peripheral blood. This sequence originates from a man in his fifties or sixties with COVID-19, enrolled during active disease. This chain links TRBV5-1 with TRBJ2-3, with TRBD1 identical over 8 bases. CDR3 in amino acids: CASSLGGQGTDTQYF. The CDR3 DNA reads as TGCGCCAGCAGCTTGGGGGGACAGGGCACAGATACGCAGTATTTT. The full variable domain, completed using reference TRBV5-1 and TRBJ2-3, is KAGVTQTPRYLIKTRGQQVTLSCSPISGHRSVSWYQQTPGQGLQFLFEYFSETQRNKGNFPGRFSGRQFSNSRSEMNVSTLELGDSALYLCASSLGGQGTDTQYFGPGTRLTVL.